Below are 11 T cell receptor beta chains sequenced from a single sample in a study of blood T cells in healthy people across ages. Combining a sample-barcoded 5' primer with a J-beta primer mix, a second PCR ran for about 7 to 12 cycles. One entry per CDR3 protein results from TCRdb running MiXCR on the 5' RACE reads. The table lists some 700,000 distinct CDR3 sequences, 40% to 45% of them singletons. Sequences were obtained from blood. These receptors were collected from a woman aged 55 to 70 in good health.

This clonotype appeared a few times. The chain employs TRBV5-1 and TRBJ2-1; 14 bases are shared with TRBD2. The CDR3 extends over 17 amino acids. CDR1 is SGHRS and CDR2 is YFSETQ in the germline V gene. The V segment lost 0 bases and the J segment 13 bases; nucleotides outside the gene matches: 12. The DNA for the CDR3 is TGCGCCAGCAGCTTGGGAGGACTAGCGGGAGGCGGCCCCGGACAGTTCTTC. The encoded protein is CASSLGGLAGGGPGQFF.

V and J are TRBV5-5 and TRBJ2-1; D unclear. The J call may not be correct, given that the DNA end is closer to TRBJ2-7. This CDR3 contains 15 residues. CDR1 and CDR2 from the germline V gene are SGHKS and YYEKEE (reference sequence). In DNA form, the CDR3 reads TGTGCCAGCAGCTTCGGGTTAAGCTCCTACAATGAGCAGTACTTC. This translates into CASSFGLSSYNEQYF.

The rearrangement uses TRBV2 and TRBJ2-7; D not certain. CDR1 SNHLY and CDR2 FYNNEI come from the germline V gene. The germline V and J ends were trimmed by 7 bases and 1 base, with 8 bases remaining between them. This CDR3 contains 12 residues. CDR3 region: CASTRVSYEQYF. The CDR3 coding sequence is TGTGCCAGCACCCGGGTTTCCTACGAGCAGTACTTC.

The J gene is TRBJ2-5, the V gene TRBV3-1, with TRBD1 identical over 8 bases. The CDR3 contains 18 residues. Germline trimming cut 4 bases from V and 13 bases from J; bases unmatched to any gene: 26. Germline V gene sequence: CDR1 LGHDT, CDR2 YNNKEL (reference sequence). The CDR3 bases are TGTGCCAGCAGCCGTAGATTACTCGAGGGACAGGAAGACAATGAGCGGTACTTC. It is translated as CASSRRLLEGQEDNERYF.

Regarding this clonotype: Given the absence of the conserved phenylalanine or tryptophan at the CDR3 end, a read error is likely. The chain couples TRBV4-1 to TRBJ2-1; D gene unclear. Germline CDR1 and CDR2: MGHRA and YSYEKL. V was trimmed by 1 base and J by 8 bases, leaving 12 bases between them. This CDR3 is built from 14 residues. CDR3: CASSQASWIHEQFV. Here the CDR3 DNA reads TGCGCCAGCAGCCAAGCTAGTTGGATCCATGAGCAGTTCGTC.

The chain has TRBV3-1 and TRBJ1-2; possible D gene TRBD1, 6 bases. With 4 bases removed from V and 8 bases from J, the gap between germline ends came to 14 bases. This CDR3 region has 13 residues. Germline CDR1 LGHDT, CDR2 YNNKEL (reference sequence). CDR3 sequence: CASSPGQRRGYTF. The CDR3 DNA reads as TGTGCCAGCAGCCCCGGACAGAGACGAGGCTACACCTTC.

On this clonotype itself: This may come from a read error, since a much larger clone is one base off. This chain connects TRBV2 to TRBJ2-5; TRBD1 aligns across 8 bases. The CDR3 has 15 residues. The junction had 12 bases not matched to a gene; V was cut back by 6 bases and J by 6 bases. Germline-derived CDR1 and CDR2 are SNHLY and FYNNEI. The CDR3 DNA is TGTGCCAGCAGCTCCGAGACAGGGGCGGAGAAGACCCAGTACTTC. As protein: CASSSETGAEKTQYF.

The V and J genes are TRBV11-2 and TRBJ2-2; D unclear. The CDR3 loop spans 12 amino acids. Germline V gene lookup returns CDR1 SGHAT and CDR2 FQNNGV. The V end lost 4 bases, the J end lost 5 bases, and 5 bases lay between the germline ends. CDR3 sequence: CASSSTTGELFF. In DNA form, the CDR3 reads TGTGCCAGCAGCTCTACGACCGGGGAGCTGTTTTTT.

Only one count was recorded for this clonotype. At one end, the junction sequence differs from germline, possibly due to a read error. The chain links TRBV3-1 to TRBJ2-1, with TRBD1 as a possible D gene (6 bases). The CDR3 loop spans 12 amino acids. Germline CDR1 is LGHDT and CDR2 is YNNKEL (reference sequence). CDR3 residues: CVSGTGSREQFF. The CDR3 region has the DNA TGTGTCAGCGGCACAGGGTCGCGAGAGCAGTTCTTC.

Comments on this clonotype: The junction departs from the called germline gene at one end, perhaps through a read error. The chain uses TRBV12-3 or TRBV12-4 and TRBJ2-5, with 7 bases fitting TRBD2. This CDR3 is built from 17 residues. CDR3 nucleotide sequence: TGTACCAGCAGTTCTTCCCGAACTAGCGAGCGTCAAGAGACCCAGTACTTC. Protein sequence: CTSSSSRTSERQETQYF.

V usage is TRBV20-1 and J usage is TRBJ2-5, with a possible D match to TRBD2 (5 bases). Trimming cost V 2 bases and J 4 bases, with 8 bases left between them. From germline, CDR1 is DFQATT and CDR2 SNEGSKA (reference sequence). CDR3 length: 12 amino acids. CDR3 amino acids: CSARYGGETQYF. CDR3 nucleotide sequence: TGCAGTGCTAGATATGGAGGAGAGACCCAGTACTTC.